The 23 T cell receptor beta chains presented below share a single source sample, sequenced in a study of CD8+ T cells in alopecia areata. Described treatment: oral pan-JAK inhibitor, 5-10 mg twice daily. cDNA prepared by RNA extraction and subsequent reverse transcription served as the template for sequencing. The method was immunoSEQ multiplex PCR; TCRdb's version includes in-frame clones alone and lacks a portion of them. The sample records around 200,000 clones, roughly 53% being singletons. Material: CD8+ T cells sorted from blood, obtained at week 24, from a patient treated with tofacitinib. These receptors were collected from a human donor with alopecia areata.

CDR3 sequence (DNA): TGCGCCAGCAGCCAAGACCCAAGCCCTAGCCTCTCCTACAATGAGCAGTTCTTC. Translation gives CASSQDPSPSLSYNEQFF. The chain employs TRBV4-3 and TRBJ2-1, with a possible D match to TRBD2 (5 bases). Germline-derived CDR1 and CDR2 are LGHNA and YSLEER. V gave up 0 bases and J gave up 0 bases, with 15 bases separating them. The CDR3 contains 18 residues.

This clone was detected only once. The rearrangement joins TRBV10-2 to TRBJ2-1; 7 nucleotides agree with TRBD2. The CDR3 extends over 12 amino acids. V lost 4 bases to trimming and J lost 6 bases; unmatched junction nucleotides: 0. In germline, CDR1 is WSHSY, CDR2 SAAADI. The chain's CDR3 is CASSGGGNEQFF. The DNA for the CDR3 is TGCGCCAGCAGTGGGGGGGGCAATGAGCAGTTCTTC.

This clone was detected a few times. The chain employs TRBV29-1 and TRBJ2-2; possibly TRBD2 for D (5 bases). CDR1 is SQVTM, CDR2 ANQGSEA, per germline. With 0 bases removed from V and 7 bases from J, the gap between germline ends came to 15 bases. The CDR3 sequence is 15 residues long. The CDR3 region has the DNA TGCAGCGTTGAAGATCTTGCTAGCCCAGACGGGGAGCTGTTTTTT. Residues: CSVEDLASPDGELFF.

The chain carries TRBV7-7 and TRBJ2-1; no definite D call. The CDR3 is 14 amino acids. The germline V gene encodes CDR1 SSHAT and CDR2 FNYEAQ (reference sequence). V was trimmed by 1 base and J by 4 bases, leaving 8 bases between them. The CDR3 loop is CASSLGLGYNEQFF. The CDR3 nucleotides read TGTGCCAGCAGCTTAGGACTGGGATACAATGAGCAGTTCTTC.

The rearrangement uses TRBV15 and TRBJ1-1; D ambiguous. The CDR3 consists of 13 residues. Germline CDR1 is LNHNV and CDR2 is YYDKDF (reference sequence). The ends were cut back, 3 bases at V and 3 bases at J, with 8 bases in the middle. CDR3 in DNA: TGTGCCACCAGCAGCCGGGTGGACACTGAAGCTTTCTTT. Protein sequence: CATSSRVDTEAFF.

This clone was counted between two and nine times. The genes are TRBV5-1 and TRBJ2-7; TRBD1 is a possible D gene (6 bases). Germline CDR1 reads SGHRS; CDR2 reads YFSETQ. CDR3 length equals 13 residues. Trimming left V 3 bases short and J 3 bases short, with 10 bases between. The DNA for the CDR3 is TGCGCCAGCAGCTCGCTGGACAGCTACGAGCAGTACTTC. Translated: CASSSLDSYEQYF. The whole variable domain, remainder taken from reference TRBV5-1 and TRBJ2-7, is KAGVTQTPRYLIKTRGQQVTLSCSPISGHRSVSWYQQTPGQGLQFLFEYFSETQRNKGNFPGRFSGRQFSNSRSEMNVSTLELGDSALYLCASSSLDSYEQYFGPGTRLTVT.

In DNA form, the CDR3 reads TGTGCCAGCAGTGACGCTAGCGGCACAGATACGCAGTATTTT. This encodes CASSDASGTDTQYF. This chain links TRBV2 with TRBJ2-3, with a tentative D call TRBD2 (6 bases). The CDR3 totals 14 residues. The germline gives CDR1 SNHLY, CDR2 FYNNEI. Trimming stripped 3 bases from V and 1 base from J, with 8 bases between.

This chain connects TRBV13 to TRBJ2-5; D is undetermined. V was clipped by 5 bases and J by 1 base, with 5 bases between them. CDR3 length: 12 amino acids. Germline CDR1 PRHDT, CDR2 FYEKMQ (reference sequence). The CDR3 coding sequence is TGTGCCAGCAGCCGAGCCCAAGAGACCCAGTACTTC. Translating it yields CASSRAQETQYF.

The rearrangement uses TRBV27 and TRBJ1-6; no definite D call. This CDR3 region has 17 residues. The V end was cut by 4 bases, the J end by 8 bases, with 21 bases between. The V gene's germline CDR1 is MNHEY and CDR2 SMNVEV (reference sequence). CDR3 in DNA: TGTGCCAGCAGTTCACGCCCGAACGGACCTATCGATTCACCCCTCCACTTT. This codes for CASSSRPNGPIDSPLHF.

This clone turned up a few times. The chain is built from TRBV5-1 and TRBJ1-1; D is uncertain. Germline-derived CDR1 and CDR2 are SGHRS and YFSETQ. This CDR3 is 16 amino acids long. The germline V and J ends were trimmed by 4 bases and 1 base, with 17 bases remaining between them. CDR3 nucleotides: TGCGCCAGCAGCCCACGCGTTAACGAAGCGAACACTGAAGCTTTCTTT. Its protein is CASSPRVNEANTEAFF.

The CDR3 region has the DNA TGTGCCAGCAGTTTTTCCGTGGGGGGCACTCAAGAGACCCAGTACTTC. Protein product: CASSFSVGGTQETQYF. The chain couples TRBV27 to TRBJ2-5; D might be TRBD1 or TRBD2, each matching 6 bases. Per germline, CDR1 MNHEY and CDR2 SMNVEV (reference sequence). There are 16 residues in the CDR3. Deletions cut 3 bases from V and 2 bases from J, with 16 bases between.

The rearrangement uses TRBV7-9 and TRBJ2-3, with a weak D call TRBD2 (7 bases). Trimming shortened V by 6 bases and J by 5 bases, and 18 bases separated the two germline ends. The CDR3 loop spans 15 amino acids. Germline V gene data show CDR1 as SEHNR and CDR2 as FQNEAQ (reference sequence). CDR3 in amino acids: CASSSYGGPVDTQYF. CDR3 DNA sequence: TGTGCCAGCAGTTCCTACGGGGGGCCCGTAGATACGCAGTATTTT.

This clone has just a few counts. The CDR3 nucleotides are TGCGCCAGCAGCCAGCACCAACGGGGAACCGGGGAGCTGTTTTTT. This encodes CASSQHQRGTGELFF. The chain is built from TRBV4-1 and TRBJ2-2; TRBD2 is a possible D gene (5 bases). Trimming took off 3 bases at V and 5 bases at J, with 13 bases between the two ends. Germline V gives CDR1 MGHRA, CDR2 YSYEKL. The CDR3 consists of 15 residues.

To note about this clone: Other DNA sequences in this specimen translate into the identical CDR3. The rearrangement joins TRBV30 to TRBJ1-1; D may be TRBD1 (5 bases). The V gene lost 0 bases and the J gene lost 0 bases, with 8 bases spanning the gap. The CDR3 is made up of 14 amino acids. Looked up from germline, CDR1 is GTSNPN and CDR2 is SVGIG (reference sequence). In DNA, the CDR3 is TGTGCCTGGAGTGTCGACAGCCTGAACACTGAAGCTTTCTTT. Residues: CAWSVDSLNTEAFF.

This clone occurred a few times. CDR3 in amino acids: CASSRMTSGGGNEQFF. CDR3 nucleotide sequence: TGTGCCAGCAGTCGAATGACTAGCGGGGGGGGAAATGAGCAGTTCTTC. The genes are TRBV2 and TRBJ2-1; TRBD2 matches at 14 bases. Germline CDR1 and CDR2: SNHLY and FYNNEI. There are 16 residues in the CDR3. The ends lost 5 bases at V and 7 bases at J; junction bases unmatched: 7.

The chain couples TRBV25-1 to TRBJ2-7; D is unclear. V was clipped by 6 bases and J by 3 bases, with 9 bases between them. The CDR3 is made up of 12 amino acids. Germline lookup yields CDR1 MGHDK and CDR2 SYGVNS. DNA of the CDR3: TGTGCCAGCAGCGACTTTAGCTACGAGCAGTACTTC. Its translation is CASSDFSYEQYF.

In its sample, this clone was seen a few times. V usage is TRBV14 and J usage is TRBJ2-1; D may be TRBD2 (6 bases). Germline V gene data show CDR1 as SGHDN and CDR2 as FVKESK. V was shortened by 4 bases and J by 6 bases, with 22 bases between the two germline ends. The CDR3 has 17 amino acids. CDR3 loop: CASSLRNTAAGFNEQFF. CDR3 DNA sequence: TGTGCCAGCAGCCTCAGAAACACAGCGGCGGGGTTCAATGAGCAGTTCTTC.

The rearrangement uses TRBV27 and TRBJ2-1, with D perhaps TRBD2 (5 bases). Germline loops: CDR1 MNHEY, CDR2 SMNVEV (reference sequence). Trimming pared 2 bases from V and 6 bases from J, leaving 5 bases between. The CDR3 is made up of 12 amino acids. CDR3 amino acids: CASSLGGNEQFF. The CDR3, as DNA: TGTGCCAGCAGTTTAGGAGGCAATGAGCAGTTCTTC.

This clone was counted only a few times. This chain uses TRBV5-1 with TRBJ1-2; a weak D match, TRBD1 (5 bases). The CDR3 has 14 residues. The V end was cut by 4 bases, the J end by 2 bases, with 12 bases between. Germline assignment: CDR1 SGHRS and CDR2 YFSETQ. CDR3 coding DNA: TGCGCCAGCAGCCTCCGTGGGGACAACTATGGCTACACCTTC. Encoded protein: CASSLRGDNYGYTF.

The gene calls are TRBV9 and TRBJ2-5, with TRBD1 identical over 10 bases. The CDR3 loop spans 15 amino acids. Unmatched junction bases numbered 8, after V lost 5 bases and J lost 4 bases. Germline CDR1 SGDLS, CDR2 YYNGEE. CDR3 coding DNA: TGTGCCAGCAGTTACGAGACAGGGGGCGGAGAGACCCAGTACTTC. It codes for CASSYETGGGETQYF.

The chain joins TRBV19 to TRBJ1-1, with D maybe TRBD1 (6 bases). The CDR3 sequence is 13 residues long. CDR1 and CDR2 (germline): LNHDA, SQIVND (reference sequence). V lost 6 bases to trimming and J lost 0 bases, with 8 bases between them. The CDR3, as DNA: TGTGCCAGTAGCAGGGGCATGAACACTGAAGCTTTCTTT. Translating gives CASSRGMNTEAFF.

CDR3 DNA sequence: TGCGCCAGCAATTTCCGGGACAGCCAAGAGACCCAGTACTTC. Amino acids: CASNFRDSQETQYF. The rearrangement uses TRBV5-1 and TRBJ2-5, with 7 bases aligning to TRBD1. The length of the CDR3 is 14 residues. Losses at the gene ends were 6 bases for V and 1 base for J; bases not matched to a gene: 6. Germline V CDR1 and CDR2: SGHRS, YFSETQ.

For this clone: Other DNA sequences in the sample encode the same CDR3. The chain combines TRBV9 with TRBJ1-5, with 8 positions matching TRBD1. With 0 bases clipped from V and 7 bases from J, the junction kept 3 bases outside the gene matches. The CDR3 totals 14 residues. Per the germline V gene, CDR1 is SGDLS and CDR2 is YYNGEE. CDR3 bases: TGTGCCAGCAGCGTAGGGGCAGGGGGCCAGCCCCAGCATTTT. Amino acid sequence: CASSVGAGGQPQHF.